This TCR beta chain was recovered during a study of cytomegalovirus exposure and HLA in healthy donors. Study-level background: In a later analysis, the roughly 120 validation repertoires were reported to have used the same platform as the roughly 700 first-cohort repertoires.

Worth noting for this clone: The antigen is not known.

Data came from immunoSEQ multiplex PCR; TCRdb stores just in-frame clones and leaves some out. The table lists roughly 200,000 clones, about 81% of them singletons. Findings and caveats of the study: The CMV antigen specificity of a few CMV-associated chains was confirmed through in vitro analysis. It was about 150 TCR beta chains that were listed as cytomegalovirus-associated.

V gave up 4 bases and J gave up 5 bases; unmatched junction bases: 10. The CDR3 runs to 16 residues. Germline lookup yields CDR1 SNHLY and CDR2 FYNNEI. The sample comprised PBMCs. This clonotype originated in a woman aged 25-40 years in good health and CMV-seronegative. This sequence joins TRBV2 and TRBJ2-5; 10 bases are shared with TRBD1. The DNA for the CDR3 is TGTGCCAGCAGTGGAGCTCCCGGGACAGGGGAGGAGACCCAGTACTTC. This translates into CASSGAPGTGEETQYF.